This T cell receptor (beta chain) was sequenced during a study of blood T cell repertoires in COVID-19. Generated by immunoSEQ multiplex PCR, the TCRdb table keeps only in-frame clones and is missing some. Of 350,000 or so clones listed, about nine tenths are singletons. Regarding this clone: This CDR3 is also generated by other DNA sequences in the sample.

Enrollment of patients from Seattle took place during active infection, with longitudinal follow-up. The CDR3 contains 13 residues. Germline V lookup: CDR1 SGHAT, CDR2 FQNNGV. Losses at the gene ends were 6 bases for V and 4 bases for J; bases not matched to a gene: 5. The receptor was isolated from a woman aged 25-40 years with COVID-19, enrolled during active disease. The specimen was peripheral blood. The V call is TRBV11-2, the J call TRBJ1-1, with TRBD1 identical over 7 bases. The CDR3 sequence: CASSSQGGTEAFF. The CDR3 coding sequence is TGTGCCAGCAGTTCCCAGGGGGGCACTGAAGCTTTCTTT.